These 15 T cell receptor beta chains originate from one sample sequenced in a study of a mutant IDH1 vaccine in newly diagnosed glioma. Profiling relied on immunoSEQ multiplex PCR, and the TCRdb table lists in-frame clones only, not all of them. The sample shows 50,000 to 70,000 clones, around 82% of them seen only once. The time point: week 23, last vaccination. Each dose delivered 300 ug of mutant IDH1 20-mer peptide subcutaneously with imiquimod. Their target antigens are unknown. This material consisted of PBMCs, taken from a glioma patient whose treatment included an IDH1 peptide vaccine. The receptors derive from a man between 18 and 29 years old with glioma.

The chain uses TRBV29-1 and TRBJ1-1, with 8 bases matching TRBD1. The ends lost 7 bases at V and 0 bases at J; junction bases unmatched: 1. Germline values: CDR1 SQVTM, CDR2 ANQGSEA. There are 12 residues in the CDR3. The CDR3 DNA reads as TGCAGCGGGACAGGGATGAACACTGAAGCTTTCTTT. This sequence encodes CSGTGMNTEAFF.

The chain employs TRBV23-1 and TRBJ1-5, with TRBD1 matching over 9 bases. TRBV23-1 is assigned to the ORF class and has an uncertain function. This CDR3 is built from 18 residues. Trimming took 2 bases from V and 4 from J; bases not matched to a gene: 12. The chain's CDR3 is CASSQLRTSDRGNQPQHF. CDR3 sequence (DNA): TGCGCCAGCAGTCAACTCCGGACCTCTGACAGGGGGAATCAGCCCCAGCATTTT.

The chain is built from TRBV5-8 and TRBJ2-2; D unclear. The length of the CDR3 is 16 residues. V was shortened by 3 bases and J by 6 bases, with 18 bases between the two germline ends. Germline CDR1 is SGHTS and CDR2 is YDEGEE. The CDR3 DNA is TGTGCCAGCAGCTCCGGTGTTTTAGAAGGATCCGGGGAGCTGTTTTTT. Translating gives CASSSGVLEGSGELFF.

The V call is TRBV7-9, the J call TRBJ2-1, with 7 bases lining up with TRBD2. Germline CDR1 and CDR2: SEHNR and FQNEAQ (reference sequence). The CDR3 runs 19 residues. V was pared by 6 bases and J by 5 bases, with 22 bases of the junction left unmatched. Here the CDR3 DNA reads TGTGCCAGCAGTCCGCCTAGCGGATCTTTGTCAAATTCGAACAATGAGCAGTTCTTC. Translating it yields CASSPPSGSLSNSNNEQFF.

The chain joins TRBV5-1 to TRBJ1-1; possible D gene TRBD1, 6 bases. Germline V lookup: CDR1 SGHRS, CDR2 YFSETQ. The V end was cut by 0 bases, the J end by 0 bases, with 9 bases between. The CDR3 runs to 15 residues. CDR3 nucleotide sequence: TGCGCCAGCAGCTTGGGGGGGGCACTGAACACTGAAGCTTTCTTT. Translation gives CASSLGGALNTEAFF.

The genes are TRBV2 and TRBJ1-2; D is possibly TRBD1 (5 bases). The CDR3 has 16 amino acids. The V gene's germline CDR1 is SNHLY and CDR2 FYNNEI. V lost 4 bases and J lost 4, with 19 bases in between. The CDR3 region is CASSGEQRGGGYGYTF. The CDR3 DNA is TGTGCCAGCAGTGGGGAACAGCGCGGGGGAGGCTATGGCTACACCTTC.

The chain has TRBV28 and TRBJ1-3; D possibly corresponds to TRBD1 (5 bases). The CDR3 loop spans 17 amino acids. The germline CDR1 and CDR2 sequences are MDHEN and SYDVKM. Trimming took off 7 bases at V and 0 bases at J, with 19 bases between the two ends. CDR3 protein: CASKRRGAQGSGNTIYF. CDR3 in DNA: TGTGCCAGCAAAAGACGAGGGGCTCAAGGCTCTGGAAACACCATATATTTT.

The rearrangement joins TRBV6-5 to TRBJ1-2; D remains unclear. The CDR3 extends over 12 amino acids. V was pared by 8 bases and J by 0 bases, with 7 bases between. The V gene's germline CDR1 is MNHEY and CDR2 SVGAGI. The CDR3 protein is CASRLSNYGYTF. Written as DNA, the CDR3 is TGTGCCAGCCGACTCTCTAACTATGGCTACACCTTC.

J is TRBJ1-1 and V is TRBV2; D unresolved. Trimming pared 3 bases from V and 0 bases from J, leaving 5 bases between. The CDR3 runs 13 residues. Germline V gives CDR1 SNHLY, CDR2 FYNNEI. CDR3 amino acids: CASSDSLNTEAFF. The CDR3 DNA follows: TGTGCCAGCAGTGACAGCTTGAACACTGAAGCTTTCTTT.

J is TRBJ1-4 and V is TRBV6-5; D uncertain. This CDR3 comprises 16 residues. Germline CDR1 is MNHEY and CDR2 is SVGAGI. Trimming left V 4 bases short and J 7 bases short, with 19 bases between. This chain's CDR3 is CASSSFSAVRFEKLFF. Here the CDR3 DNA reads TGTGCCAGCAGTTCTTTCTCCGCCGTAAGGTTTGAAAAACTGTTTTTT.

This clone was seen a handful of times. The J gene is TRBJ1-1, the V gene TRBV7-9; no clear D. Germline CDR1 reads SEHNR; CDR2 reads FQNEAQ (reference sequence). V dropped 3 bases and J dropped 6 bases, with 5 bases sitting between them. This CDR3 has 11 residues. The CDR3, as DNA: TGTGCCAGCAGCTTTAGGCCTGAAGCTTTCTTT. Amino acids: CASSFRPEAFF.

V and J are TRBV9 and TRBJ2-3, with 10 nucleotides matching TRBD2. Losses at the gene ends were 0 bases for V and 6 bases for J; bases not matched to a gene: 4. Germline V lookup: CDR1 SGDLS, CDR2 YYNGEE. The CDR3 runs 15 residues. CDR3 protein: CASSVGGTSADTQYF. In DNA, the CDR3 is TGTGCCAGCAGCGTAGGCGGGACTAGCGCGGATACGCAGTATTTT.

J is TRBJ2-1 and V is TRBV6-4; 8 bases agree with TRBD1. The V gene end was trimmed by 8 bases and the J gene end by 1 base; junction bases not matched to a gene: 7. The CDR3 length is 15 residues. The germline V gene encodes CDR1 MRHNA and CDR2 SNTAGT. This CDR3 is CASGPQGASYNEQFF. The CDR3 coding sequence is TGTGCCAGCGGACCTCAGGGGGCGTCCTACAATGAGCAGTTCTTC.

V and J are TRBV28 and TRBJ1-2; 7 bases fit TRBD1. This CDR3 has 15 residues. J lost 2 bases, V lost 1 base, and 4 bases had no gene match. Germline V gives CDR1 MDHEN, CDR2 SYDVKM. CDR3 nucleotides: TGTGCCAGCAGTTTATTCGTACAGGGGAACTATGGCTACACCTTC. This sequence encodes CASSLFVQGNYGYTF.

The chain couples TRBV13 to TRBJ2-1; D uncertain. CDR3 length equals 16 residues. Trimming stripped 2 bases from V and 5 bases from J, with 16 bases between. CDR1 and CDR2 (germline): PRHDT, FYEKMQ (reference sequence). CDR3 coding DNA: TGTGCCAGCAGCTTATCCCTCTTTGTGGAAAACAATGAGCAGTTCTTC. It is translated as CASSLSLFVENNEQFF.